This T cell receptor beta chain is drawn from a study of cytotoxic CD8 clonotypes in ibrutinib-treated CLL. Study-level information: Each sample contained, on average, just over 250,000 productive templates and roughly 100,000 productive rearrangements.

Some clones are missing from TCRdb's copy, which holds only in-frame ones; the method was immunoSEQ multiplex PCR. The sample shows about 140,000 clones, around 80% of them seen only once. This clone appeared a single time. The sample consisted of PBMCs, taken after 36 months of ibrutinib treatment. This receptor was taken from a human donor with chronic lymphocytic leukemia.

The CDR3 sequence is CASSLTWLGGSHEAFF. The CDR3 DNA reads as TGCGCCAGCAGCTTGACTTGGCTCGGGGGATCCCATGAAGCTTTCTTT. V gene TRBV5-1 combines with J gene TRBJ1-1; D is perhaps TRBD1 (5 bases). This CDR3 comprises 16 residues. CDR1 and CDR2 (germline): SGHRS, YFSETQ. V lost 1 base and J lost 7, with 20 bases in between.